A selection of T cell receptor beta chains follows, all from one sample in a study of radiotherapy plus CTLA-4 blockade in lung cancer. Some clones are missing from TCRdb's copy, which holds only in-frame ones; the method was immunoSEQ multiplex PCR. The data hold about 95,000 clones, with approximately 78% observed a single time. The sequences come from peripheral blood, collected from a patient treated with radiotherapy plus ipilimumab. These receptors originate from a human donor with non-small cell lung cancer who had a partial response to radiotherapy plus ipilimumab. CDR3s include the opening cysteine and the closing phenylalanine or tryptophan. D genes are given only for firm matches.

>TRBD1|TRBV28
CASSLGQGEIYNEQFF
>-|TRBV6-1
CASSVRGGSSGNTIYF
>-|TRBV18
CASSPRAGANVLTF
>-|TRBV7-2
CASSLRVSGSGETQYF
>-|TRBV7-3
CASSPGAGNTIYF
>TRBD2|TRBV2
CASSEGSGRNTDTQYF
>-|TRBV19
CASKESVSLYEQYF
>-|TRBV28
CASSTRLDTDTQYF
>-|TRBV5-1
CASSLQVGELFF
>-|TRBV5-1
CASSLGGSTDTQYF
>TRBD1|TRBV2
CASSEGTGTGNYNEQFF
>-|TRBV19
CASSIDRGDYGYTF
>-|TRBV2
CASAWGENTEAFF
>-|TRBV30
CASTEMNTEAFF
>TRBD2|TRBV5-4
CASSFGTSGTSRRRETQYF
>-|TRBV6-5
CASSYSINRMNTEAFF
>TRBD2|TRBV6-1
CASEGLAGDNEQYF
>TRBD2|TRBV2
CGGGRRDNEQFF
>-|TRBV19
CASSIRGIFYNEQFF
>-|TRBV7-9
CASSPGGGGGLSTDTQYF
>-|TRBV27
CASSLTTTGGYTF
>-|TRBV7-9
CASSLSRAGVDTQYF
>-|TRBV7-9
CASSLIGSGANVLTF
>-|TRBV7-8
CASSLALVASQETQYF
>TRBD1|TRBV18
CASSLGTGRLHTEAFF
>-|TRBV30
CAWLTDTVGSAEAFF
>-|TRBV14
CASSQVIGGLQFF
>TRBD2|TRBV27
CASCSGSSYNEQFF
>-|TRBV11-1
CASRSFGYTF
>-|TRBV28
CASSLLGGSSYEQYF
>TRBD2|TRBV5-1
CASSPPASGTTYEQYF